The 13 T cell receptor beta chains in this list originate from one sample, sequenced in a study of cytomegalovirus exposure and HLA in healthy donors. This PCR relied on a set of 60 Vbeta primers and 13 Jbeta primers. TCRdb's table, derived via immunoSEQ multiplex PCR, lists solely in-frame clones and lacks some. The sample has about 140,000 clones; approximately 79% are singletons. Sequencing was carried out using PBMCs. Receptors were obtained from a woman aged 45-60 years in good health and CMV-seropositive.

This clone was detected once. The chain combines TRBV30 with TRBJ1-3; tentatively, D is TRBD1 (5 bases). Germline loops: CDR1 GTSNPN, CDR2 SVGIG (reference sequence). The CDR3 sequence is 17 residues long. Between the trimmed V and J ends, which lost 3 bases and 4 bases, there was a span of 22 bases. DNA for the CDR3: TGTGCCTGGAGGTCCCCACGGGGGGGTTCGGGGGGAAACACCATATATTTT. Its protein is CAWRSPRGGSGGNTIYF.

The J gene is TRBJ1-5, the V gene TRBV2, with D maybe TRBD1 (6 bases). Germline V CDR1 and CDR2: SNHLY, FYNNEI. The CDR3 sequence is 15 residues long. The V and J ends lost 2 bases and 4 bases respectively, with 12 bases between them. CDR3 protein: CASSERGIGNQPQHF. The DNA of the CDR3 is TGTGCCAGCAGTGAAAGGGGGATAGGTAATCAGCCCCAGCATTTT.

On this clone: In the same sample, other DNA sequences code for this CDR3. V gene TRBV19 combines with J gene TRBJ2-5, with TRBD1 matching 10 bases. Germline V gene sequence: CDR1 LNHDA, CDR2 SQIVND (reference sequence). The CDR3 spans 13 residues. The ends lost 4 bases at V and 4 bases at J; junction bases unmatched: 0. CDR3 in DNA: TGTGCCAGTAGTAGGGACAGGGGAGAGACCCAGTACTTC. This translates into CASSRDRGETQYF.

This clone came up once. CDR3 DNA sequence: TGCAGTGCTCATGGGGCCTCCGAGCAGTACTTC. It specifies CSAHGASEQYF. V gene TRBV20-1 combines with J gene TRBJ2-7, with D perhaps TRBD1 (5 bases). Trimming took 5 bases from V and 6 from J, leaving 11 bases between them. Germline V gene lookup returns CDR1 DFQATT and CDR2 SNEGSKA (reference sequence). The CDR3 contains 11 residues.

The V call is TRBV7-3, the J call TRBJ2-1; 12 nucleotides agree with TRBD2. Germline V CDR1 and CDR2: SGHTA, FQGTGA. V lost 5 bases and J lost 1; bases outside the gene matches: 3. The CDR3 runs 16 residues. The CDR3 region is CASSPSGGASYNEQFF. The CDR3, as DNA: TGTGCCAGCAGCCCTAGCGGGGGGGCATCCTACAATGAGCAGTTCTTC.

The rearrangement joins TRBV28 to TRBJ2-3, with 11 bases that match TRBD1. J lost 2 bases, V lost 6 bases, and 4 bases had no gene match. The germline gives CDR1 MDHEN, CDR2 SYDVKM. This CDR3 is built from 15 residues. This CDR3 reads CASSRDRGFTDTQYF. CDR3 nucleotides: TGTGCCAGCAGCCGGGACAGGGGGTTCACAGATACGCAGTATTTT.

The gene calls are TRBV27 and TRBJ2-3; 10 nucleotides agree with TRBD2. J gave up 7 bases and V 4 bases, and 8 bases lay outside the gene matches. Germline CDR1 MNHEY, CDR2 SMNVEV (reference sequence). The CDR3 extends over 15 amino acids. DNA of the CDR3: TGTGCCAGCAGTTCCAGCGGGGGGGAGGGATATACGCAGTATTTT. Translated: CASSSSGGEGYTQYF.

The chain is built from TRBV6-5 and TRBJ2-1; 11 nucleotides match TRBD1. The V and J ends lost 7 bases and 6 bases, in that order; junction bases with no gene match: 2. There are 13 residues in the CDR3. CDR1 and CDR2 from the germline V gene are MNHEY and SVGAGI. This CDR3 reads CASTGTGGNEQFF. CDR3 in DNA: TGTGCCAGCACCGGGACAGGGGGCAATGAGCAGTTCTTC.

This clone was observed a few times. CDR3 DNA: TGTGCCAGCGAAACAGGGGGCTACAATGAGCAGTTCTTC. This gives the protein CASETGGYNEQFF. The V call is TRBV2, the J call TRBJ2-1, with 8 bases matching TRBD1. Germline-derived CDR1 and CDR2 are SNHLY and FYNNEI. The J segment lost 3 bases and the V segment lost 8 bases, leaving 3 bases of the junction unmatched. This CDR3 comprises 13 residues.

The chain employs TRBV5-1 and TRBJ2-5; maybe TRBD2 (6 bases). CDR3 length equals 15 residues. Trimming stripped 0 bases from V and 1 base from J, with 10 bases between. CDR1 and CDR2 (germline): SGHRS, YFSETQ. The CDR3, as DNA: TGCGCCAGCAGCTTGGATGTCGGGGGCCAAGAGACCCAGTACTTC. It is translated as CASSLDVGGQETQYF.

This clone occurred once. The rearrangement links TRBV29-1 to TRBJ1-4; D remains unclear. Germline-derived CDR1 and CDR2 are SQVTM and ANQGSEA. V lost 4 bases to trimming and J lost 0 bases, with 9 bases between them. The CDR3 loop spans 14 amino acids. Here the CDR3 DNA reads TGCAGCGTTGGGAGAGCCGCAACTAATGAAAAACTGTTTTTT. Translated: CSVGRAATNEKLFF.

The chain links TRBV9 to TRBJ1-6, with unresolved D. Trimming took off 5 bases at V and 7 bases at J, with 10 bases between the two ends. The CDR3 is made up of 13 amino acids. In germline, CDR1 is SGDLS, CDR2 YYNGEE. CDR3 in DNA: TGTGCCAGCAGTGTCGTTCGGAATTCACCCCTCCACTTT. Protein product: CASSVVRNSPLHF.

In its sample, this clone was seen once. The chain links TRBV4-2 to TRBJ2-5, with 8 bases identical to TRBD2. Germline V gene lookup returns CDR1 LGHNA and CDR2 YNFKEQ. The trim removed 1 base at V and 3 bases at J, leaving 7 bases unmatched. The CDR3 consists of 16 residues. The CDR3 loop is CASSQVLAGGKETQYF. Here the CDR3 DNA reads TGTGCCAGCAGCCAAGTTTTGGCGGGGGGCAAAGAGACCCAGTACTTC.